This T cell receptor (beta chain) was recorded in a study of blood T cell repertoires in COVID-19. Germline loops: CDR1 MNHEY, CDR2 SMNVEV (reference sequence). This CDR3 is 13 amino acids long. V gave up 4 bases and J gave up 3 bases, with 7 bases separating them. Using immunoSEQ multiplex PCR, the repertoire was profiled, and TCRdb retains in-frame clones only, with some absent. The data show 200,000 to 300,000 clones, roughly 80% seen once. The gene calls are TRBV27 and TRBJ1-3, with D unresolved. The clonotype comes from a man at least 80 years old with acute or convalescent COVID-19. Sample: peripheral blood. For the CDR3, the DNA is TGTGCCAGCAGTTCCGGGATTGGAAACACCATATATTTT. This sequence encodes CASSSGIGNTIYF.